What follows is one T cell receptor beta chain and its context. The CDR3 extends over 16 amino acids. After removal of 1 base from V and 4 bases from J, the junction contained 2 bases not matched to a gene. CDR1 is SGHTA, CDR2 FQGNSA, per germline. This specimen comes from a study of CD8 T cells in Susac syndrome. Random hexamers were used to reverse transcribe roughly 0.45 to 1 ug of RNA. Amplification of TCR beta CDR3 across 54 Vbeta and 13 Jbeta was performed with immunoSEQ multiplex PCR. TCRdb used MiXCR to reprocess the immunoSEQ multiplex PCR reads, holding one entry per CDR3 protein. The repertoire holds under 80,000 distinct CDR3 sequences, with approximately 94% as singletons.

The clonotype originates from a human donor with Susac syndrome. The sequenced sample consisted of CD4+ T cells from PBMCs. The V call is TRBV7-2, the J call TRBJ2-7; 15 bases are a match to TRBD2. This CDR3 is CASSLGTSGRVYEQYF. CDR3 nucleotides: TGTGCCAGCAGCTTAGGGACTAGCGGGAGGGTATACGAGCAGTACTTC.